The 7 T cell receptor beta chains presented below share a single source sample, sequenced in a study of blood T cell repertoires in COVID-19. Measured with immunoSEQ multiplex PCR; TCRdb has only the in-frame clones, and not every one. This table holds roughly 100,000 clones, roughly 80% found once. The sequenced sample was peripheral blood. Receptor source: a woman at least 80 years old with acute or convalescent COVID-19.

This chain links TRBV27 with TRBJ1-5, with 9 bases lining up with TRBD1. J was trimmed by 1 base and V by 6 bases; bases with no gene match: 7. CDR1 MNHEY and CDR2 SMNVEV come from the germline V gene (reference sequence). This CDR3 has 16 residues. This CDR3 reads CASRPDRGGSNQPQHF. The CDR3 DNA sequence: TGTGCCAGCAGACCGGACAGGGGTGGGAGCAATCAGCCCCAGCATTTT.

The gene calls are TRBV18 and TRBJ1-1, with no clear D. Trimming took off 2 bases at V and 4 bases at J, with 8 bases between the two ends. The CDR3 sequence is 13 residues long. CDR1 is KGHSH, CDR2 LQKENI, per germline. CDR3 sequence reads: CASSPGRTTEAFF. DNA for the CDR3: TGTGCCAGCTCACCAGGGCGAACCACTGAAGCTTTCTTT. The full variable domain, its missing parts supplied by reference TRBV18 and TRBJ1-1, is NAGVMQNPRHLVRRRGQEARLRCSPMKGHSHVYWYRQLPEEGLKFMVYLQKENIIDESGMPKERFSAEFPKEGPSILRIQQVVRGDSAAYFCASSPGRTTEAFFGQGTRLTVV.

The CDR3 loop reads CSASDSSGRARNEQFF. CDR3 nucleotides: TGCAGTGCTAGTGACTCTAGCGGGAGGGCCAGAAATGAGCAGTTCTTC. The chain employs TRBV20-1 and TRBJ2-1; TRBD2 aligns across 12 bases. CDR1 and CDR2 from the germline V gene are DFQATT and SNEGSKA (reference sequence). The ends lost 3 bases at V and 7 bases at J; junction bases unmatched: 10. This CDR3 comprises 16 residues.

The gene calls are TRBV6-5 and TRBJ1-1; TRBD1 aligns across 7 bases. The length of the CDR3 is 13 residues. With 6 bases clipped from V and 1 base from J, the junction kept 2 bases outside the gene matches. Germline V lookup: CDR1 MNHEY, CDR2 SVGAGI. This chain's CDR3 is CASREGANTEAFF. In DNA form, the CDR3 reads TGTGCCAGCAGGGAGGGGGCGAACACTGAAGCTTTCTTT.

This chain uses TRBV9 with TRBJ2-2; TRBD2 matches at 12 bases. Trimming removed 4 bases from V and 1 base from J; junction bases left unmatched: 8. CDR3 length equals 18 residues. CDR1 is SGDLS, CDR2 YYNGEE, per germline. The DNA for the CDR3 is TGTGCCAGCAGCTCTCGACTAGCGGGAGCCCTGAACACCGGGGAGCTGTTTTTT. Translated: CASSSRLAGALNTGELFF.

In DNA form, the CDR3 reads TGTGCCAGCAGCAAAGTGGAGCGGGGGTCCTACGAGCAGTACGTC. Protein: CASSKVERGSYEQYV. This sequence joins TRBV21-1 and TRBJ2-7; the table's D call, TRBD2, was not checked against the DNA. TRBV21-1 is marked as a pseudogene. The CDR3 contains 15 residues.

This clone appeared a few times. The gene calls are TRBV13 and TRBJ2-3, with D possibly TRBD1 on 6 matching bases. The CDR3 is 16 amino acids. Germline assignment: CDR1 PRHDT and CDR2 FYEKMQ (reference sequence). V shed 5 bases and J shed 2 bases, with 17 bases lying between them. CDR3 residues: CASSPLGRGDTDTQYF. The CDR3 bases are TGTGCCAGCAGCCCTCTTGGCAGGGGAGACACAGATACGCAGTATTTT.